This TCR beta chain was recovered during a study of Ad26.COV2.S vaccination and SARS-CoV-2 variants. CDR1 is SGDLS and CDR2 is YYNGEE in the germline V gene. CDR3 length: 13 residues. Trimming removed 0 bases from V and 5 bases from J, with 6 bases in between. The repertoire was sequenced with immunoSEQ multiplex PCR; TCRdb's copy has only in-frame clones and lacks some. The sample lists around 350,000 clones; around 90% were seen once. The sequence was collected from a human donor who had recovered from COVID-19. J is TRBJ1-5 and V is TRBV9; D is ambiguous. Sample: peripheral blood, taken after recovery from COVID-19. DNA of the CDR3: TGTGCCAGCAGCGTAGGATGGGATCAGCCCCAGCATTTT. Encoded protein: CASSVGWDQPQHF.